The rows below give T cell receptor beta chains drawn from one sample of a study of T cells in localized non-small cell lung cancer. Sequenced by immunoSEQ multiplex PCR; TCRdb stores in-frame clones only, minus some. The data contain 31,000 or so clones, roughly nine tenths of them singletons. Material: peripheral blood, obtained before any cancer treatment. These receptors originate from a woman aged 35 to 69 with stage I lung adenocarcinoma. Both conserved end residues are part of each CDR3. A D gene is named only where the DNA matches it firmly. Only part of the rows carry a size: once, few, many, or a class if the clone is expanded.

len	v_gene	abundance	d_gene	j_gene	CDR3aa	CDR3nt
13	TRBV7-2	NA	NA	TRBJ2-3	CASSFLASDTQYF	TGTGCCAGCAGCTTCCTAGCATCAGATACGCAGTATTTT
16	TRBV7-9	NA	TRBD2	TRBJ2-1	CASSAPGLAGEAEQFF	TGTGCCAGCAGCGCTCCGGGACTAGCGGGAGAAGCTGAGCAGTTCTTC
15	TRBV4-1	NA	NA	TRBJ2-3	CASSMNFFSTDTQYF	TGCGCCAGCAGCATGAACTTCTTTAGCACAGATACGCAGTATTTT
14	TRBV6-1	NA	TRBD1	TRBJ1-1	CASSENRGNTEAFF	TGTGCCAGCAGTGAGAACAGGGGGAACACTGAAGCTTTCTTT
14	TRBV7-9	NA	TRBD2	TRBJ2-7	CASSRGGSSYEQYF	TGTGCCAGCAGTCGGGGGGGTAGCTCCTACGAGCAGTACTTC
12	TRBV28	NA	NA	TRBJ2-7	CASSPSSYEQYF	TGTGCCAGCAGCCCTAGCTCCTACGAGCAGTACTTC
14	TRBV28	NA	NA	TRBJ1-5	CASRSLQGDQPQHF	TGTGCCAGCAGAAGTCTACAGGGAGATCAGCCCCAGCATTTT
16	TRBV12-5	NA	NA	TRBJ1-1	CASGLEGGRSNTEAFF	TGTGCTAGTGGTTTGGAAGGAGGCAGATCGAACACTGAAGCTTTCTTT
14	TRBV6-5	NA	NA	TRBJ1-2	CASSAGQTVYGYTF	TGTGCCAGCAGTGCCGGACAGACTGTTTATGGCTACACCTTC
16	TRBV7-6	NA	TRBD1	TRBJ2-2	CASSFGQGPNTGELFF	TGTGCCAGCAGCTTTGGACAGGGGCCGAACACCGGGGAGCTGTTTTTT
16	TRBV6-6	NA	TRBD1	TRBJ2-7	CASSYPSGTASYEQYF	TGTGCCAGCAGTTACCCCTCCGGGACAGCATCCTACGAGCAGTACTTC
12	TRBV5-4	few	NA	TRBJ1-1	CASSSGNTEAFF	TGTGCCAGCAGCTCAGGGAACACTGAAGCTTTCTTT
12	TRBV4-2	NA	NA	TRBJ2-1	CASSQDYNEQFF	TGTGCCAGCAGCCAAGACTACAATGAGCAGTTCTTC
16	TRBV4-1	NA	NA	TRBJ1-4	CASSHREIATNEKLFF	TGCGCCAGCAGCCATAGAGAGATTGCAACTAATGAAAAACTGTTTTTT
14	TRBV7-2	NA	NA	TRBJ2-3	CASSLAGVTDTQYF	TGTGCCAGCAGCTTAGCGGGCGTGACGGATACGCAGTATTTT
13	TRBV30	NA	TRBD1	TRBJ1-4	CAWERQGARKLFF	TGTGCCTGGGAACGACAGGGGGCGCGAAAACTGTTTTTT
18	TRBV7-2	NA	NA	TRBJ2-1	CASSLAPRARSSYNEQFF	TGTGCCAGCAGCTTAGCGCCTCGGGCTAGAAGCTCCTACAATGAGCAGTTCTTC
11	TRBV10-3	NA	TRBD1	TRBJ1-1	CAISGQGMAFF	TGTGCCATCAGTGGACAGGGGATGGCTTTCTTT
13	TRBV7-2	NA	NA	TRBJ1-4	CASSLEQGAKLFF	TGTGCCAGCAGCTTAGAACAGGGAGCCAAACTGTTTTTT